This T cell receptor beta chain was obtained from a study of blood T cells in healthy people across ages (dated by TCRdb to the mid-2010s). Concerning the study at large: Template switching captured roughly one uniquely barcoded TCR beta cDNA molecule per two T cells in model experiments. The study measured age-related changes in TCR beta repertoire diversity using deep sequencing normalized with unique cDNA molecular identifiers. The donors were split into four age groups: young (average about 15 years), middle-aged (more than 35), aged (more than 60) and long-lived (approximately 80). To avoid experimental bias, donors of different ages were randomly spread across the sequencing lanes. The study analyzed two additional independent replicas of 1 million unique cDNA reads from the same blood draw for two donors, one aged 18 to 29 and one aged 80 or older. General study outcomes and caveats: Compared with the aged group, more naive CD4+ T cells, fewer expanded clones and increased TCR diversity were shown by the long-lived group, suggesting age selection. A strong correlation was found between observed TCR beta diversity and the percentage of naive T cells measured by flow cytometry. Because donor CMV infection status was unknown, age-related changes in expanded clonotypes were potentially confounded. Conclusive comparison of naive and antigen-experienced compartments was prevented by the profiling of bulk unsorted PBMCs. Observed TCR beta diversity per million T cells fell roughly linearly with age, and a significant reduction was already apparent by age approximately 40. Estimates of total diversity from one million sequenced T cells were regarded as lower bounds and underestimates.

Concerning this clonotype: There is no known antigen for this receptor. One junction end does not reproduce the germline sequence, and a read error may be involved.

Donors were a few dozen systemically healthy Caucasian individuals from Russia aged 6 to 90 years. About 9.8 milliliters of peripheral blood were drawn from each donor into EDTA-treated Vacutainer tubes. Ficoll-Paque density-gradient centrifugation was used to isolate PBMCs, with at least 7 million obtained per sample. Total RNA was extracted from PBMCs with Trizol reagent, with at least 6 micrograms obtained per sample. The percentages of naive CD45RAhigh/CD27high T cells were determined by flow cytometry on a PBMC aliquot from every donor. Library preparation employed 5' RACE. Sequencer: Illumina HiSeq 2500. A second PCR of roughly 6 to 11 cycles was run with a J-beta primer mix and a sample-barcoded 5' primer. Each TCR beta cDNA molecule received a unique molecular identifier from a template-switch 5' adaptor carrying 12 random nucleotides. Each sample yielded at least 2.5 million CDR3-containing paired-end reads. The Mint cDNA synthesis kit, primed by a TRBC-specific oligonucleotide, was used to synthesize first-strand cDNA from all RNA. All cDNA was treated with uracil-DNA glycosylase and then went through a first 18-cycle PCR with the universal primers M1SS and BC2_uni_R. In the paper's pipeline: For normalization, 1 million high-quality reads, each with a distinct molecular identifier, were randomly selected from each sample. Instead of being binned into consensus sequences, reads with shared molecular identifiers were discarded. MiTCR, set to a Q25 quality threshold and the strictest error-elimination algorithm, was used for CDR3 identification, clonotype clustering and error correction. Lower-bound total TCR beta diversity was estimated with a nonparametric unseen species model using Euler transformation. The raw public data were reprocessed by TCRdb itself: fastp quality trimming at Q25, MiXCR clonotype calling, in-frame beta chains only. When rows share a CDR3 protein, they turn into one entry using the most common DNA and genes. TCRdb, not the authors, supplied the V and J calls. Within this sample are roughly 1,800,000 distinct CDR3 sequences, with around 48% of them counted one time only. Of the sample, 2% to 2.5% falls within the top ten clones.

The CDR3 runs 18 residues from the cysteine to the phenylalanine. Of all the DNA, just the CDR3 is kept, 54 bases in frame from base 1. The germline V gene (reference sequence) provides CDR1 MNHEY and CDR2 SMNVEV. Rearrangement joined TRBV27 to TRBJ2-1; 8 nucleotides in the junction match TRBD2. The source of this sequence is a woman aged 40 to 50 in good health. The sequenced material came from blood. The CDR3 has the sequence CASSLSGGSGALWNEQFF. The nucleotide sequence is given as TGTGCCAGCAGCTTATCGGGAGGTAGCGGGGCGCTCTGGAATGAGCAGTTCTTC.